A selection of T cell receptor beta chains follows, all from one sample in a study of T cell changes during pregnancy in multiple sclerosis. Profiling relied on immunoSEQ multiplex PCR, and the TCRdb table lists in-frame clones only, not all of them. The table has around 30,000 clones, about 92% seen once; the top ten hold 5% to 6%. The sample in question was CD8+ T cells from peripheral blood mononuclear cells, obtained before pregnancy. Every receptor here comes from a female donor with multiple sclerosis, enrolled in a pregnancy study. Both conserved end residues are part of each CDR3. The order of the fields is J gene, clone size, V gene, D gene, CDR3 protein, CDR3 DNA. A D gene is named only where the DNA matches it firmly. Size values are once, few and many counts, or a class for expanded clones, and some rows have none.

>TRBJ2-1|-|TRBV27|-
CASSRSLSYNEQFF
TGTGCCAGCTCCAGAAGTCTCTCCTACAATGAGCAGTTCTTC
>TRBJ1-6|-|TRBV6-6|-
CASSYTMRGRNSPLHF
TGTGCCAGCAGTTACACTATGCGGGGGCGGAATTCACCCCTCCACTTT
>TRBJ2-1|-|TRBV2|TRBD2
CASSDPAGGRFNEQFF
TGTGCCAGCAGTGACCCAGCGGGAGGAAGATTCAATGAGCAGTTCTTC
>TRBJ2-7|-|TRBV5-1|TRBD1
CASSPLAGQGAQEQYF
TGCGCCAGCAGTCCTCTCGCGGGACAGGGGGCCCAGGAGCAGTACTTC
>TRBJ2-3|-|TRBV27|-
CASSSAFSVTDTQYF
TGTGCCAGCAGTTCCGCCTTCAGTGTAACAGATACGCAGTATTTT
>TRBJ2-7|-|TRBV2|TRBD2
CASSEFSGKFSSYEQYF
TGTGCCAGCAGTGAGTTTAGCGGGAAATTCAGCTCCTACGAGCAGTACTTC
>TRBJ1-2|-|TRBV4-1|TRBD1
CASSLGDRDYGYTF
TGCGCCAGCAGCCTAGGGGACAGGGACTATGGCTACACCTTC
>TRBJ2-3|-|TRBV9|-
CASSVGATSTDTQYF
TGTGCCAGCAGCGTAGGGGCTACTAGCACAGATACGCAGTATTTT
>TRBJ2-5|-|TRBV6-1|-
CASSELEGRGQETQYF
TGTGCCAGCAGTGAACTGGAAGGGAGGGGGCAAGAGACCCAGTACTTC
>TRBJ2-7|-|TRBV2|-
CASSATFPYEQYF
TGTGCCAGCAGCGCAACATTTCCCTACGAGCAGTACTTC
>TRBJ2-1|-|TRBV27|-
CASSLSPDNEQFF
TGTGCCAGCAGTTTATCCCCCGACAATGAGCAGTTCTTC
>TRBJ1-1|-|TRBV27|TRBD1
CASSLDRVNTEAFF
TGTGCCAGCAGTTTGGACAGGGTGAACACTGAAGCTTTCTTT
>TRBJ2-7|-|TRBV4-3|-
CASSQGSRGVGYEQYF
TGCGCCAGCAGCCAAGGATCCAGGGGTGTTGGCTACGAGCAGTACTTC
>TRBJ2-1|-|TRBV10-3|TRBD2
CAITEGGIDEQFF
TGTGCCATCACCGAGGGAGGGATTGATGAGCAGTTCTTC
>TRBJ2-1|-|TRBV19|TRBD1
CASSGTGDHNEQFF
TGTGCCAGTAGTGGGACAGGGGACCACAATGAGCAGTTCTTC
>TRBJ2-7|-|TRBV6-6|-
CASSYSTLARNEQYF
TGTGCCAGCAGTTACTCGACCCTAGCGAGGAACGAGCAGTACTTC
>TRBJ1-6|few|TRBV21-1|-
CASSSRDSPLHF
TGTGCCAGCAGCTCCCGGGATTCACCCCTCCACTTT
>TRBJ2-3|-|TRBV4-3|-
CASSQVQGIDTQYF
TGCGCCAGCAGCCAAGTGCAGGGAATAGATACGCAGTATTTT
>TRBJ2-5|-|TRBV7-9|-
CASSFSVEETQYF
TGTGCCAGCAGCTTTTCGGTGGAAGAGACCCAGTACTTC
>TRBJ2-7|-|TRBV7-2|TRBD1
CASSITGDEQYF
TGTGCCAGCAGCATTACAGGGGACGAGCAGTACTTC
>TRBJ2-1|-|TRBV29-1|-
CSVPANRAAYNEQFF
TGCAGCGTTCCCGCAAACAGGGCTGCCTACAATGAGCAGTTCTTC
>TRBJ2-1|-|TRBV27|TRBD2
CASSRLGTSGPHNEQFF
TGTGCCAGCAGTCGCCTCGGGACTAGCGGGCCTCACAATGAGCAGTTCTTC
>TRBJ1-5|-|TRBV2|-
CASKEGNQPQHF
TGTGCCAGCAAGGAGGGGAATCAGCCCCAGCATTTT
>TRBJ2-5|-|TRBV27|TRBD1
CTSSLYPGQSYQETQYF
TGTACCAGCAGTTTATACCCGGGACAGTCGTACCAAGAGACCCAGTACTTC
>TRBJ2-1|-|TRBV4-1|TRBD2
CASSQLLAGGIYNEQFF
TGCGCCAGCAGCCAACTTCTAGCGGGAGGAATCTACAATGAGCAGTTCTTC
>TRBJ2-1|-|TRBV15|TRBD2
CATKRWPAGDYEQFF
TGTGCCACAAAAAGGTGGCCAGCGGGGGACTATGAGCAGTTCTTC
>TRBJ1-1|once|TRBV5-8|TRBD1
CASRPLPRDRGRTEAFF
TGTGCCAGCAGACCGCTTCCCCGGGACAGGGGGCGTACTGAAGCTTTCTTT
>TRBJ2-7|-|TRBV7-9|-
CASSFAGQNYEQYF
TGTGCCAGCAGCTTCGCGGGACAGAACTACGAGCAGTACTTC
>TRBJ2-4|-|TRBV7-9|-
CASSSRGDIQYF
TGTGCCAGCAGCTCCAGGGGAGACATTCAGTACTTC
>TRBJ2-1|-|TRBV9|TRBD1
CASSADRGRNEQFF
TGTGCCAGCAGCGCGGACAGGGGGCGTAATGAGCAGTTCTTC
>TRBJ2-1|-|TRBV14|-
CASSQDRRGYDEQFF
TGTGCCAGCAGCCAAGACAGAAGGGGATACGATGAGCAGTTCTTC
>TRBJ1-1|-|TRBV7-8|TRBD1
CASSSPDRVNTEAFF
TGTGCCAGCAGCTCACCCGACAGGGTGAACACTGAAGCTTTCTTT
>TRBJ2-2|-|TRBV4-2|TRBD2
CASRQRENTGELFF
TGTGCCAGCAGGCAGCGGGAGAACACCGGGGAGCTGTTTTTT
>TRBJ2-7|-|TRBV7-8|-
CASSFMTDSSYEQYF
TGTGCCAGCAGCTTTATGACAGATTCCTCCTACGAGCAGTACTTC
>TRBJ2-7|-|TRBV14|-
CASSPSTYWVAPHYEQYF
TGTGCCAGCAGCCCCTCAACTTACTGGGTAGCCCCCCACTACGAGCAGTACTTC
>TRBJ2-5|-|TRBV7-9|TRBD1
CASSPRTGLETQYF
TGTGCCAGCAGCCCAAGGACAGGGTTGGAGACCCAGTACTTC
>TRBJ2-7|-|TRBV19|TRBD1
CATWDRGHEQYF
TGTGCCACCTGGGACAGGGGCCACGAGCAGTACTTC